This T cell receptor beta chain was captured by sequencing in a study of a mutant IDH1 vaccine in newly diagnosed glioma. In the study overall: Patients under treatment included roughly 60% males and about 38% females and had a mean age of approximately 40 years.

About this clone itself: Its matching antigen is unknown. Its ends do not fully match the called genes, so a read error is possible.

The sample's time point: baseline, week 1 (first vaccination visit). Treatment in this sample: pre-vaccination baseline after standard-of-care therapy. Each astrocytoma in the donors was new, WHO grade 3 or 4, IDH1-mutant and ATRX-lost. Looked up from germline, CDR1 is MNHEY and CDR2 is SVGAGI. This CDR3 has 15 residues. Broader study findings: Vaccine-induced immune responses occurred in more than 80% of patients.

TCRdb's copy holds only in-frame clones and misses some; the assay was immunoSEQ multiplex PCR. The sample shows tens of thousands of clones, about 86% of them seen only once. This specimen was PBMCs, taken from a glioma patient treated with radiotherapy, temozolomide or both. The chain uses TRBV6-5 and TRBJ2-7; a weak D match, TRBD1 (6 bases). The receptor comes from a man aged 30-40 years with glioma. CDR3 coding DNA: TGTGCCAGCAGTCCAGGGGTCTTAAGCTCCTACGGGCAGTACTTC. Translation: CASSPGVLSSYGQYF.